The text below deals with one T cell receptor beta chain. The specificity of this receptor is unknown. One base away there is no much larger clone; base qualities are not given. The source of the sample is a study of brain T cells in children with intractable seizures (dated by TCRdb to 2020 to 2023). Concerning the study at large: Resected brain tissue from about 50 pediatric epilepsy surgery cases was initially screened for immune gene transcripts with a NanoString immunology panel. Among the approximately twelve selected surgery cases, eight also had pre-surgery blood sequenced, leaving four with brain tissue only. The paper as a whole reports these results and caveats: Sequencing depth differed between pre- and post-surgery blood, so clones missing from the pre-surgery sample may reflect undersampling. The patients' HCMV serostatus was not known, and viral specificity was inferred solely from CDR3 sequence similarity.

The sample's time point label, in plain terms: resected brain tissue, or blood drawn just prior to surgery. The surgery cases showing the highest brain T cell transcript signatures were chosen for TCR beta chain sequencing of brain tissue and, when available, of blood. Before surgery, patients had received at least one anti-epileptic drug. The TCR-sequenced patients were children whose drug-resistant epilepsy was caused by tuberous sclerosis complex, focal cortical dysplasia, Rasmussen encephalitis or hemimegalencephaly. Blood was drawn right before the epilepsy surgery. Bulk genomic DNA was extracted from unsorted brain tissue and whole blood with the Monarch genomic DNA purification kit. The immunoSEQ assay was used to generate TCR beta chain sequences from genomic DNA. The original pipeline was this. CDR3 sequences that did not begin with the conserved framework cysteine at position 104 were removed by hand. Clonality was calculated as one minus the normalized Shannon's Diversity Index, with values ranging from 0 (maximal diversity) to 1 (oligoclonal). Chi-squared comparison-of-proportions tests were used to check whether the frequency of the same CDR3 differed between samples, for example brain versus blood. Public clonotypes were identified by searching immuneACCESS, and similarity to known antiviral clonotypes was assessed with the VDJdb browser. As stored in TCRdb, this immuneACCESS dataset retains in-frame rearrangements with V and J assigned. A fraction of the clones does not appear; measured against another copy, unresolved V genes explain less than half of the discrepancy, and the remainder lacks a known reason. The DNA was the basis for D and trimming; V, J and clone size are from that table. This sample gives under 150,000 clones in total; around 94% of them show up just once. Together, the top ten hold 3.8% of the sample.

The V end loses 5 bases and the J end loses 4 bases, and a stretch of 20 bases separates them. Including cysteine and phenylalanine, the CDR3 has 17 amino acids. Only the CDR3 portion is preserved as DNA: 51 bases, with reading frame beginning at the first base. The germline V gene provides CDR1 SGHVS and CDR2 FQNEAQ. The TCR sequence derives from a boy younger than two with hemimegalencephaly and intractable seizures. Sequenced here: peripheral blood, sampled at surgery. The chain is made from TRBV7-8 and TRBJ2-2; 5 matching bases give a weak D call of TRBD1. The CDR3 region reads CASSPRGAGWSTGELFF. The DNA sequence follows: TGTGCCAGCAGCCCCCGTGGGGCAGGGTGGTCCACCGGGGAGCTGTTTTTT.